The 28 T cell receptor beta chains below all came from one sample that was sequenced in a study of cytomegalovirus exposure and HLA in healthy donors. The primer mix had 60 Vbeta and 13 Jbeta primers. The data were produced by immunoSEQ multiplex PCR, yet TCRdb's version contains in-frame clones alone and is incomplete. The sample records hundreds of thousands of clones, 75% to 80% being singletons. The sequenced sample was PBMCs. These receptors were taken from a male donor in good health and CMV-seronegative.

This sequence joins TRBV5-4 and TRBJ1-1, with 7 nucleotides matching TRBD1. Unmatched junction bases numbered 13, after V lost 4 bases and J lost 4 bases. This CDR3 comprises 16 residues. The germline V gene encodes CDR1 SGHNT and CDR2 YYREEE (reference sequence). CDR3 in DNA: TGTGCCAGCAGCCCTCCGACAGGGTCGGTGGGCACTGAAGCTTTCTTT. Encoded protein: CASSPPTGSVGTEAFF. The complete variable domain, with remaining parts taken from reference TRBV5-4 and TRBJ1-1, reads ETGVTQSPTHLIKTRGQQVTLRCSSQSGHNTVSWYQQALGQGPQFIFQYYREEENGRGNFPPRFSGLQFPNYSSELNVNALELDDSALYLCASSPPTGSVGTEAFFGQGTRLTVV.

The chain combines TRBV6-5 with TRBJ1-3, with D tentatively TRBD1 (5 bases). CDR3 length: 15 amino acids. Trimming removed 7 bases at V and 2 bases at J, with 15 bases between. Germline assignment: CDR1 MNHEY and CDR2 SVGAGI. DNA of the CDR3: TGTGCCAGCAATCCTAGGGGAGGAACTGGAAACACCATATATTTT. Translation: CASNPRGGTGNTIYF.

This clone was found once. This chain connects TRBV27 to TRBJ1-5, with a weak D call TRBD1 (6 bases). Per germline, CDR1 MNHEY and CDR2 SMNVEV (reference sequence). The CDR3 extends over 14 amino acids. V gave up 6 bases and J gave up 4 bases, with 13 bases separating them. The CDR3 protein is CASSLTGSNQPQHF. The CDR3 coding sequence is TGTGCCAGCAGCTTAACAGGGAGTAATCAGCCCCAGCATTTT.

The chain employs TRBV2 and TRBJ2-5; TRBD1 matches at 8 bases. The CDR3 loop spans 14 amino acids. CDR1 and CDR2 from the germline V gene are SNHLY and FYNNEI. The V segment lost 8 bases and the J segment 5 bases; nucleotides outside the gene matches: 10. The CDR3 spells CASPLQGARETQYF. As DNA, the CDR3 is TGTGCCAGCCCGCTTCAGGGGGCGCGGGAGACCCAGTACTTC.

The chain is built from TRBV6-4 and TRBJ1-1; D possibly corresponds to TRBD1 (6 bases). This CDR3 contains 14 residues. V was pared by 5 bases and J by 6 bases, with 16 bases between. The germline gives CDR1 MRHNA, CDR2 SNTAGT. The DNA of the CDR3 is TGTGCCAGCAGTCAATCTACAGGGTCGGCTGAAGCTTTCTTT. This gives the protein CASSQSTGSAEAFF.

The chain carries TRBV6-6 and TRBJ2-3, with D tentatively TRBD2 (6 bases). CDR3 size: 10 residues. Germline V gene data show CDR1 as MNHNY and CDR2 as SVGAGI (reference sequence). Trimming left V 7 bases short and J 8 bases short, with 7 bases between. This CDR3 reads CASMGGTQYF. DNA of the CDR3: TGTGCCAGCATGGGGGGTACGCAGTATTTT.

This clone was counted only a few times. The DNA for the CDR3 is TGTGCCAGCAGTGGATCCATGGGACTAGCTCCCCACGAGCAGTACTTC. Translated, it gives CASSGSMGLAPHEQYF. The V call is TRBV27, the J call TRBJ2-7, with TRBD2 matching over 9 bases. Per germline, CDR1 MNHEY and CDR2 SMNVEV (reference sequence). Trimming removed 5 bases from V and 5 bases from J; junction bases left unmatched: 13. This CDR3 spans 16 amino acids.

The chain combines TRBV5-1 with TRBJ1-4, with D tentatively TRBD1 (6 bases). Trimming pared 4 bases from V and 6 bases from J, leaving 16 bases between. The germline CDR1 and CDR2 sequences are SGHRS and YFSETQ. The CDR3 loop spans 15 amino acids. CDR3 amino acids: CASSPHGTPDEKLFF. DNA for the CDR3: TGCGCCAGCAGCCCTCACGGGACACCTGATGAAAAACTGTTTTTT.

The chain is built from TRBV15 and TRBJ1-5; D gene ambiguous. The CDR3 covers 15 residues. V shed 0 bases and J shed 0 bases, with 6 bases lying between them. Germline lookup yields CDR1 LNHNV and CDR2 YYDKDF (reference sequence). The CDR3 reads CATSRESDSNQPQHF. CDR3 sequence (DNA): TGTGCCACCAGCAGAGAATCAGATAGCAATCAGCCCCAGCATTTT.

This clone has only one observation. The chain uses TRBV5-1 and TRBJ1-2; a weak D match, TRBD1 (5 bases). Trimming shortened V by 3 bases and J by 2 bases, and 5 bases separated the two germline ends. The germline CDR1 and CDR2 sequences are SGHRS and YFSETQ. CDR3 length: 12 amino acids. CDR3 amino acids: CASSWTNYGYTF. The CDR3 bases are TGCGCCAGCAGCTGGACAAACTATGGCTACACCTTC.

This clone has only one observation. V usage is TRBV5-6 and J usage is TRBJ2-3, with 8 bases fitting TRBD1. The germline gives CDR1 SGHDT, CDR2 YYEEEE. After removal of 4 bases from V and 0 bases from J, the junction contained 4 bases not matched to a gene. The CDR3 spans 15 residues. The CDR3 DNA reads TGTGCCAGCAGCATGGGACAGGCTAGCACAGATACGCAGTATTTT. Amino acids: CASSMGQASTDTQYF.

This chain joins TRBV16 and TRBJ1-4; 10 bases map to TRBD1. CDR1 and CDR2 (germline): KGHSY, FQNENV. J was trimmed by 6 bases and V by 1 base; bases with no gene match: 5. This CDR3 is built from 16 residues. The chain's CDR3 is CASSQFPGQGDEKLFF. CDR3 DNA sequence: TGTGCCAGCAGCCAATTCCCAGGACAGGGGGATGAAAAACTGTTTTTT.

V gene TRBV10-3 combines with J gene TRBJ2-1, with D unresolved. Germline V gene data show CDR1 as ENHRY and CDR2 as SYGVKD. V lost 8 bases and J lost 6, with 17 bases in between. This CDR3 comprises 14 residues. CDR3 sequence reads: CAIRVFSGPNEQFF. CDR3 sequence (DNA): TGTGCCATCCGCGTATTCTCGGGTCCCAATGAGCAGTTCTTC.

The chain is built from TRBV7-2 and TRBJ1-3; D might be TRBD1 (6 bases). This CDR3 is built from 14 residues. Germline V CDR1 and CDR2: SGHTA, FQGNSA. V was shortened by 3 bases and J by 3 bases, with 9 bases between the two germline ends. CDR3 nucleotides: TGTGCCAGCAGCTTTGGCAGGGGTGGAAACACCATATATTTT. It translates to CASSFGRGGNTIYF.

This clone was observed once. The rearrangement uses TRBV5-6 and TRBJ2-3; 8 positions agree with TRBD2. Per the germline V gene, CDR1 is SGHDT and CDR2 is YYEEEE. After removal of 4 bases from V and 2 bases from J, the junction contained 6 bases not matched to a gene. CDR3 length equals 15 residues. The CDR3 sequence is CASSLLAGLTDTQYF. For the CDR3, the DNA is TGTGCCAGCAGCCTTCTAGCGGGTCTCACAGATACGCAGTATTTT.

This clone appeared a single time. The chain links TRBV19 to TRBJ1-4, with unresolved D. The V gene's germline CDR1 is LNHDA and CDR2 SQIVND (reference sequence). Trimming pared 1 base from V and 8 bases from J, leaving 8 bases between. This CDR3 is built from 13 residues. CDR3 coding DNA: TGTGCCAGTAGTATAGGTACAGCCGAAAAACTGTTTTTT. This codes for CASSIGTAEKLFF.

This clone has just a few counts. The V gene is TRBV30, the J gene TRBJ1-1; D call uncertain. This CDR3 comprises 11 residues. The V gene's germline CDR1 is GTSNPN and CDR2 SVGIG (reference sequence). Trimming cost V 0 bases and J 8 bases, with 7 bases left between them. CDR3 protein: CAWSVEWEAFF. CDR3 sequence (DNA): TGTGCCTGGAGTGTAGAGTGGGAAGCTTTCTTT.

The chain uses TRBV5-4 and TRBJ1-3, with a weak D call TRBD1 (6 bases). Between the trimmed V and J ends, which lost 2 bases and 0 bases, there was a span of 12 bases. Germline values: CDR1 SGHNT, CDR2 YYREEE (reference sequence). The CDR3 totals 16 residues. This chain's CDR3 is CASSFTPQGSGNTIYF. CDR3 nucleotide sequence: TGTGCCAGCAGCTTTACCCCACAGGGCTCTGGAAACACCATATATTTT. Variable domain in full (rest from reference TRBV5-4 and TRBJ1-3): ETGVTQSPTHLIKTRGQQVTLRCSSQSGHNTVSWYQQALGQGPQFIFQYYREEENGRGNFPPRFSGLQFPNYSSELNVNALELDDSALYLCASSFTPQGSGNTIYFGEGSWLTVV.

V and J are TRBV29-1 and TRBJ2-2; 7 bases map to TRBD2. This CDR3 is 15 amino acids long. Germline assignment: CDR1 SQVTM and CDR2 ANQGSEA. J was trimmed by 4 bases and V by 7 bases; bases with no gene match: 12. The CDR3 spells CSGGEGRGGTGELFF. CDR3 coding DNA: TGCAGCGGGGGCGAGGGGCGCGGGGGCACCGGGGAGCTGTTTTTT.

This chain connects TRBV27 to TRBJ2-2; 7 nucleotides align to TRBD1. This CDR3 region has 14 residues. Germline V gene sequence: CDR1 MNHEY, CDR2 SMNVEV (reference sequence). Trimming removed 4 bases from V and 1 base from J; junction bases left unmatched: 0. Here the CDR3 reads CASSWTGNTGELFF. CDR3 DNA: TGTGCCAGCAGTTGGACAGGGAACACCGGGGAGCTGTTTTTT.

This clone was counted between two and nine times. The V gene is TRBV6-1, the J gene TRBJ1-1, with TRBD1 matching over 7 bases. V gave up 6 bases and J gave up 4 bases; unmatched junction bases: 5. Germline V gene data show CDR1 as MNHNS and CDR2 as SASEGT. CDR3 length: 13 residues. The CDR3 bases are TGTGCCAGCAGACCCAACAGGGGCACTGAAGCTTTCTTT. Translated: CASRPNRGTEAFF.

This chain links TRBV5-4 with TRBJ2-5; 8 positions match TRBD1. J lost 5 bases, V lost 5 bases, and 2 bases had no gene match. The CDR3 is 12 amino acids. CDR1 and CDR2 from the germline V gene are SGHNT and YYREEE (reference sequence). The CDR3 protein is CASRRQGETQYF. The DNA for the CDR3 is TGTGCCAGCAGAAGACAGGGGGAGACCCAGTACTTC.

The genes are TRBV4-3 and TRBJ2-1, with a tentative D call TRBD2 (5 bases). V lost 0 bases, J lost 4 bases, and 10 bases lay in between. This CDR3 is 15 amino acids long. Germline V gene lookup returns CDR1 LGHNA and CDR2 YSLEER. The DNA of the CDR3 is TGCGCCAGCAGCCAAGATGTTGGCGGGTACAATGAGCAGTTCTTC. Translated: CASSQDVGGYNEQFF.

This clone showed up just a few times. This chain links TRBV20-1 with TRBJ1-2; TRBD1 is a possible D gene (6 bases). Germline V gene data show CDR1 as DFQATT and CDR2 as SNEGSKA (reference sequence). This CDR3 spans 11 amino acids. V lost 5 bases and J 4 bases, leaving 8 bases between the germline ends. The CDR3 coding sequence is TGCAGTGCTCCGACAGGCTATGGCTACACCTTC. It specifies CSAPTGYGYTF.

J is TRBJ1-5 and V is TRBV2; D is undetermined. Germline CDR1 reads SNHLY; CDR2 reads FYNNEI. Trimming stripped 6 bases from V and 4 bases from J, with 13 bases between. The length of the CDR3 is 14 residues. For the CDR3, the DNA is TGTGCCAGCAGAAGAAGGCAGACAAATCAGCCCCAGCATTTT. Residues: CASRRRQTNQPQHF.

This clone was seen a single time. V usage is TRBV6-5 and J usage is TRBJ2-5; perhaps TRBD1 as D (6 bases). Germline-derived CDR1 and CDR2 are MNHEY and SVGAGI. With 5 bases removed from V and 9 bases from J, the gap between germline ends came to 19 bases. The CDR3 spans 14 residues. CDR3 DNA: TGTGCCAGCAGTCCCTGGACGACCTCAGGGGCCCAGTACTTC. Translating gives CASSPWTTSGAQYF.

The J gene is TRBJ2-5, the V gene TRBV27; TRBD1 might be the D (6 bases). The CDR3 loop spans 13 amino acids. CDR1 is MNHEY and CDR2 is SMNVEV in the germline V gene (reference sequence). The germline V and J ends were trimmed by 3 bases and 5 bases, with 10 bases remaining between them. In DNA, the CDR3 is TGTGCCAGCAGTTTTAGGGGGTTGGAGACCCAGTACTTC. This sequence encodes CASSFRGLETQYF.

CDR3 nucleotides: TGTGCCAGCAGCCGACTGAGTGAAAAACTGTTTTTT. It translates to CASSRLSEKLFF. The chain has TRBV28 and TRBJ1-4, with D unclear. This CDR3 contains 12 residues. Germline V gene sequence: CDR1 MDHEN, CDR2 SYDVKM. V lost 6 bases and J lost 7, with 9 bases in between.